The TCR beta chain under discussion was sequenced for a study of T-cell memory formation after mild COVID-19. As for the study in general: TCR clusters mostly belonged to single donors.

Findings and limits, study-wide: Pre-infection memory held some responding clones, suggesting pre-existing cross-reactive T cells responded. Still unconfirmed is whether the second-wave clones peaking on day 37 recognized SARS-CoV-2.

Sample barcodes and UMIs were carried by the TCR alpha and TCR beta cDNA libraries that 5'RACE generated with constant-segment primers. TCRdb independently ran MiXCR on the 5' RACE reads; one entry per CDR3 protein. The profile shows some 280,000 distinct CDR3 sequences, roughly 15% of them singletons. This clonotype was detected a few times. Antigen unknown. V was cut by 3 bases and J by 3 bases, with 9 bases left in between. Germline lookup yields CDR1 MNHEY and CDR2 SMNVEV (reference sequence). This CDR3 comprises 13 residues. The chain employs TRBV27 and TRBJ2-7; D is undetermined. The origin of this receptor is a man aged 18 to 29 who had mild COVID-19 (a few samples of this study predate the infection). Cell type and time point are not known. The sequencing input was PBMCs or a T cell subset sorted from them (not recorded which). The CDR3 sequence is CASSFASHYEQYF. CDR3 in DNA: TGTGCCAGCAGTTTTGCGTCCCACTACGAGCAGTACTTC.